The T cell receptor (beta chain) described here comes from a study of control samples from healthy donors and cancer patients. Sequencing used immunoSEQ multiplex PCR; TCRdb keeps in-frame clones, though not all of them. In all, the sample yields roughly 190,000 clones. CDR3 length equals 14 residues. CDR1 and CDR2 from the germline V gene are MRHNA and SNTAGT. Trimming removed 0 bases from V and 6 bases from J; junction bases left unmatched: 5. The V call is TRBV6-4, the J call TRBJ2-7; 7 bases map to TRBD1. This receptor was taken from a woman in her thirties in good health. Specimen: blood. The CDR3: CASSDSGGRGEQYF. In DNA form, the CDR3 reads TGTGCCAGCAGTGACTCAGGGGGCAGGGGCGAGCAGTACTTC.